This T cell receptor (beta chain) appears in the sequencing data of a study of T cell repertoires in cytomegalovirus infection. Remarks on this clonotype: Its antigen is as yet unknown.

General study findings and limits: It was HLA-C-restricted CMV-specific TCR beta clonotypes that dominated the response ex vivo.

TCRdb analysed the reads with MiXCR anew, one entry per CDR3 protein. The sample includes approximately 300,000 distinct CDR3 sequences, 25% to 30% of them seen just once. The input for sequencing was cultured PBMCs, taken from culture after CMV antigen stimulation. The sequence was collected from a human donor in good health (CMV status not recorded). Some clones in this sample may be carry-over from other donors' samples.

The DNA for the CDR3 is TGTGCCAGCAGTTTAGATGGGTCTCCCTCCTACGAGCAGTACTTC. Translation gives CASSLDGSPSYEQYF. The chain links TRBV27 to TRBJ2-7; D not certain. The CDR3 has 15 residues. Trimming stripped 2 bases from V and 0 bases from J, with 11 bases between. Germline lookup yields CDR1 MNHEY and CDR2 SMNVEV (reference sequence).